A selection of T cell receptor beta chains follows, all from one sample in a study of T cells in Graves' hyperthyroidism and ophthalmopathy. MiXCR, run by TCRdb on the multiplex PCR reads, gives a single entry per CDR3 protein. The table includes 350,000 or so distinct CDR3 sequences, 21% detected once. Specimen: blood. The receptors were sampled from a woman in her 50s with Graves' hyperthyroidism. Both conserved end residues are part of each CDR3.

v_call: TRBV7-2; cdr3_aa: CASSTGTVSFSEQFF
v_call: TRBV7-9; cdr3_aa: CASSWANTEAFF
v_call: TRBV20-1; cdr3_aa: CSARRQGRGETQYF
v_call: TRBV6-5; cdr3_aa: CASSYPRGSGAIQYF
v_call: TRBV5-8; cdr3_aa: CASSLPGRSHYGYTF
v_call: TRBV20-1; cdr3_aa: CSATLTSTGELFF
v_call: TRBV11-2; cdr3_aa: CASSLEVRAEQFF
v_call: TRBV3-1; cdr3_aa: CASSQDYGTDTQYF
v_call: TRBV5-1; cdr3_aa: CASTTAGGGTEAFF
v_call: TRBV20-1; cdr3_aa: CSAPPSGLAGFGAKNIQYF
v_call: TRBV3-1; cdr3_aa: CASSQAHPGQGNQPQHF
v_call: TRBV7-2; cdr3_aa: CASSRRLAGGYTQYF
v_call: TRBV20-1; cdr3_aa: CSARRQQNYGYTF
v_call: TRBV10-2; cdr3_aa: CASKRLAGVQETQYF
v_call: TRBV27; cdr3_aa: CASSRDGLYGYTF
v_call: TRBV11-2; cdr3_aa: CASSIPGASYEQYF
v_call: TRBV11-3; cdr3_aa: CASSPGLTGGNTIYF
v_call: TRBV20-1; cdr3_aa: CSARVLAGGQGEQYF
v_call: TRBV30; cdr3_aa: CAWTGGRAFF
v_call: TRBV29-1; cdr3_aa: CSVGQGGNTEAFF
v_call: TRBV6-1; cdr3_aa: CASSERLAVNRNTQYF
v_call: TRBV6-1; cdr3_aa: CASTRGEVTVNVLTF
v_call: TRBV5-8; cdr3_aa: CASSPGYRGNQPQHF
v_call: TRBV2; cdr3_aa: CASRSEGALYEQYF
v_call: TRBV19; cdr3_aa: CASSPDRSAGNTIYF
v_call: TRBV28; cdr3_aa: CASSQGHPGADTQYF
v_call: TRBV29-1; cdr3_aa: CSVNLAGVTDTQYF
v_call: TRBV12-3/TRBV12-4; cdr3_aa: CASRPGAPTGELFF
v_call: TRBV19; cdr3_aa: CASSRETRPSYNEQFF
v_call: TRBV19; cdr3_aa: CASSEGQGLFNEQFF
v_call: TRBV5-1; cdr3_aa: CASSPGLAGAGELFF
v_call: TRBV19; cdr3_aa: CASSNGGGGTEAFF
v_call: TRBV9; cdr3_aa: CASSVASGGTGELFF
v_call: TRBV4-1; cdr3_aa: CASSQDSHGTGELFF
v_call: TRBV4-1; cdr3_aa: CASSQESAATNYGYTF
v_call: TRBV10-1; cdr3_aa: CASSGARGLKKNEQYF
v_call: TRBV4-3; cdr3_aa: CASSRGSNTGELFF
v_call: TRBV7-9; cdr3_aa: CASSLEAGYNEQFF
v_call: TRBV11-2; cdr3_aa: CASSLIAGVSQDTQYF
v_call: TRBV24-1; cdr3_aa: CATSDLGGGGSNEQFF